These T cell receptor beta chains were read from a single sample in a study of a mutant IDH1 vaccine in newly diagnosed glioma. The antigens for these receptors are not known. Method: immunoSEQ multiplex PCR; TCRdb's copy keeps in-frame clones and lacks some. The table has fewer than 35,000 clones, roughly 90% seen once. The input for sequencing was PBMCs, taken from a glioma patient whose treatment included an IDH1 peptide vaccine. Source of these receptors: a man aged 35-49 years with glioma. The CDR3 runs from the conserved cysteine through the conserved F or W. Size is omitted from some rows. Given values are once, few, many or a class for expanded clones.

NA	TRBV15	TRBJ1-4	CATSGPLGAGEKLFF
NA	TRBV21-1	TRBJ2-5	CASSKKSQGETQYF
once	TRBV15	TRBJ2-7	CATSRATEPSYEQYF
NA	TRBV7-2	TRBJ1-4	CASSSGTLNPSLFF
NA	TRBV5-4	TRBJ1-1	CASSLASLGIRKRTEAFF
NA	TRBV6-6	TRBJ2-4	CASCTGTLAKNIQYF
NA	TRBV19	TRBJ2-2	CASTLNMDTGELFF
few	TRBV18	TRBJ1-6	CASSEEGDSPLHF
NA	TRBV7-8	TRBJ1-5	CASSLRAGGYSNQPQHF
NA	TRBV28	TRBJ1-5	CASIYPYSNQPQHF
NA	TRBV20-1	TRBJ2-5	CSASLEESQYF
NA	TRBV7-2	TRBJ1-4	CASSLEVDGDNEKLFF
NA	TRBV25-1	TRBJ2-2	CASSESEGERTGELFF
once	TRBV27	TRBJ2-7	CASRRRGSGYEQYF
NA	TRBV9	TRBJ2-5	CASSPHLPGAETQYF
NA	TRBV2	TRBJ2-3	CASSADGTGTDTQYF
NA	TRBV15	TRBJ2-5	CATSRSGQGQETQYF
NA	TRBV7-3	TRBJ2-1	CASSLWPGTYNEQFF
NA	TRBV15	TRBJ2-1	CATSRFPGGQGLEAEQFF
few	TRBV29-1	TRBJ2-2	CSVEDPFRQGSGELFF
NA	TRBV5-1	TRBJ2-3	CASSLDSSPTDTQYF
NA	TRBV5-1	TRBJ1-4	CASSLQPGFNEKLFF
NA	TRBV7-9	TRBJ2-7	CASSTRLVEEQYF
NA	TRBV6-4	TRBJ1-1	CASSDISRDRVEGTEAFF
few	TRBV5-5	TRBJ2-6	CASSSTSTGANVLTF
NA	TRBV19	TRBJ2-3	CASSRRGDTQYF
NA	TRBV29-1	TRBJ2-5	CSVERGTGTETQYF
NA	TRBV5-4	TRBJ2-1	CASSLIPGTPFWDEQFF
NA	TRBV7-9	TRBJ2-5	CASSLLGLAEETQYF
NA	TRBV6-5	TRBJ2-5	CASSRGTPQETQYF
NA	TRBV28	TRBJ2-3	CASRTMDTQYF
NA	TRBV27	TRBJ2-2	CASGTSGRASKTGELFF
NA	TRBV30	TRBJ2-1	CAWSVLAGGRLDEQFF
NA	TRBV5-1	TRBJ2-2	CASSSISSGGANATGELFF
NA	TRBV7-8	TRBJ2-1	CASSSPTGILNEQFF
NA	TRBV4-3	TRBJ1-6	CASRGQPNSPLHF
NA	TRBV6-4	TRBJ2-2	CASSAGGPTGELFF
NA	TRBV2	TRBJ1-1	CASSRDRNTEAFF